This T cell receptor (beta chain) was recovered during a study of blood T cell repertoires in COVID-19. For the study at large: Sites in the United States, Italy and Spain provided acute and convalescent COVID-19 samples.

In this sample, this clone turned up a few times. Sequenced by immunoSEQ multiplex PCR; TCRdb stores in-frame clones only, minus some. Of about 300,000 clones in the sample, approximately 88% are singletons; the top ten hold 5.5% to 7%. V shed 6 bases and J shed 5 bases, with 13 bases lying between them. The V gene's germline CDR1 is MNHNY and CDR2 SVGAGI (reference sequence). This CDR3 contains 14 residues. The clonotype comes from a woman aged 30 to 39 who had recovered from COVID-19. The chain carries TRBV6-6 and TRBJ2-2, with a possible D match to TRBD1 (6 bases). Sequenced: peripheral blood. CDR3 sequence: CASSSRGRTGELFF. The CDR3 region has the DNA TGTGCCAGCAGCAGCAGGGGAAGGACCGGGGAGCTGTTTTTT.